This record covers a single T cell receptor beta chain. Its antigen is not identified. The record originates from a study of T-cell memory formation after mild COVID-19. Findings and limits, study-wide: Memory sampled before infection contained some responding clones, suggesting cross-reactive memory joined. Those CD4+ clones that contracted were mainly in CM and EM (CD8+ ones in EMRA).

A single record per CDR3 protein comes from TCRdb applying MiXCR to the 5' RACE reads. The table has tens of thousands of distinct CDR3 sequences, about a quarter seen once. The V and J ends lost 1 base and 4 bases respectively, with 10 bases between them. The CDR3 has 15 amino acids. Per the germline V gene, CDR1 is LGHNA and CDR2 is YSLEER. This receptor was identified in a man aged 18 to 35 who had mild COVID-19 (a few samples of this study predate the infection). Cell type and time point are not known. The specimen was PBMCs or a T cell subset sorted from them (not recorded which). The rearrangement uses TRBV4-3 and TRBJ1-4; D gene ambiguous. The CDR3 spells CASSQGYSLNEKLFF. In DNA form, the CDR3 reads TGCGCCAGCAGCCAAGGTTACAGTCTTAATGAAAAACTGTTTTTT.